This T cell receptor beta chain was identified in a study of control samples from healthy donors and cancer patients. This CDR3 has 14 residues. CDR1 and CDR2 (germline): SGHDT, YYEEEE. Trimming removed 3 bases at V and 6 bases at J, with 13 bases between. Using immunoSEQ multiplex PCR, the repertoire was profiled, and TCRdb retains in-frame clones only, with some absent. Of 150,000 to 200,000 clones in the sample, around 93% are singletons; the top ten hold over 1.3%. The clonotype was recovered from a man younger than 35 in good health. Sequences were obtained from blood. The gene calls are TRBV5-6 and TRBJ1-5, with a possible D match to TRBD1 (5 bases). CDR3 nucleotide sequence: TGTGCCAGCAGCTCTAGACAGCTCGGTCAGCCCCAGCATTTT. Protein: CASSSRQLGQPQHF. Combining the CDR3 with reference TRBV5-6 and TRBJ1-5 gives the whole variable domain DAGVTQSPTHLIKTRGQQVTLRCSPKSGHDTVSWYQQALGQGPQFIFQYYEEEERQRGNFPDRFSGHQFPNYSSELNVNALLLGDSALYLCASSSRQLGQPQHFGDGTRLSIL.